The 27 T cell receptor beta chains below all came from one sample that was sequenced in a study of cytomegalovirus exposure and HLA in healthy donors. The primer mix had 60 Vbeta and 13 Jbeta primers. The table came from immunoSEQ multiplex PCR; TCRdb's copy has only in-frame clones and leaves some out. In the table there are approximately 200,000 clones, 79% of which are singletons. Sequences were obtained from PBMCs. Every receptor here comes from a woman aged 30 to 39 in good health and CMV-seropositive.

The J gene is TRBJ2-7, the V gene TRBV4-3, with TRBD2 as a possible D gene (6 bases). Deletions cut 1 base from V and 0 bases from J, with 10 bases between. The CDR3 length is 15 residues. Germline V gene sequence: CDR1 LGHNA, CDR2 YSLEER. CDR3: CASSQGLRGSYEQYF. The CDR3 nucleotides are TGCGCCAGCAGCCAAGGGCTGCGGGGCTCCTACGAGCAGTACTTC.

The chain joins TRBV20-1 to TRBJ1-1, with D unclear. The CDR3 totals 10 residues. The V gene's germline CDR1 is DFQATT and CDR2 SNEGSKA (reference sequence). V gave up 4 bases and J gave up 3 bases, with 3 bases separating them. The CDR3: CSAIDTEAFF. The CDR3 DNA is TGCAGTGCTATAGACACTGAAGCTTTCTTT.

The chain combines TRBV6-5 with TRBJ2-7; TRBD1 might be the D (6 bases). In germline, CDR1 is MNHEY, CDR2 SVGAGI. The ends were cut back, 10 bases at V and 3 bases at J, with 22 bases in the middle. The CDR3 has 15 residues. CDR3 residues: CATIPGQGIFYEQYF. The CDR3 DNA reads TGTGCCACCATACCGGGGCAGGGGATTTTCTACGAGCAGTACTTC.

This rearrangement joins TRBV6-5 to TRBJ2-3; 10 bases align to TRBD2. The CDR3 extends over 14 amino acids. J gave up 6 bases and V 5 bases, and 5 bases lay outside the gene matches. Germline loops: CDR1 MNHEY, CDR2 SVGAGI. The chain's CDR3 is CASSRQRGGDTQYF. The CDR3 DNA follows: TGTGCCAGCAGTCGCCAGCGGGGGGGCGATACGCAGTATTTT.

Written as DNA, the CDR3 is TGTGCCAGCAGCCTCCGCGGACCAGGGGGCACTGAAGCTTTCTTT. Translation gives CASSLRGPGGTEAFF. This sequence joins TRBV13 and TRBJ1-1; TRBD1 aligns across 7 bases. The CDR3 is 15 residues long. Germline V CDR1 and CDR2: PRHDT, FYEKMQ (reference sequence). After removal of 5 bases from V and 4 bases from J, the junction contained 10 bases not matched to a gene.

CDR3 nucleotides: TGTGCCAGCAGCACCTCCGGGACTAGCGGGAGGATCTCCTACAATGAGCAGTTCTTC. Amino acid sequence: CASSTSGTSGRISYNEQFF. The chain links TRBV9 to TRBJ2-1, with 15 bases identical to TRBD2. Germline V gives CDR1 SGDLS, CDR2 YYNGEE. V lost 4 bases and J lost 0; bases outside the gene matches: 8. This CDR3 has 19 residues.

The genes are TRBV11-3 and TRBJ2-2, with 9 positions matching TRBD2. Germline V gene lookup returns CDR1 SGHNT and CDR2 YENEEA. Losses at the gene ends were 6 bases for V and 6 bases for J; bases not matched to a gene: 8. This CDR3 contains 15 residues. The CDR3: CASRVGLASAGELFF. The CDR3 DNA follows: TGTGCCAGCAGAGTCGGACTAGCGTCCGCCGGGGAGCTGTTTTTT. The full variable domain, its missing parts supplied by reference TRBV11-3 and TRBJ2-2, is EAGVVQSPRYKIIEKKQPVAFWCNPISGHNTLYWYLQNLGQGPELLIRYENEEAVDDSQLPKDRFSAERLKGVDSTLKIQPAELGDSAVYLCASRVGLASAGELFFGEGSRLTVL.

The chain recombines TRBV5-4 with TRBJ1-2, with TRBD1 matching over 10 bases. The V gene's germline CDR1 is SGHNT and CDR2 YYREEE (reference sequence). CDR3 length equals 14 residues. The junction had 7 bases not matched to a gene; V was cut back by 4 bases and J by 7 bases. CDR3: CASSGGTGDRGYTF. CDR3 coding DNA: TGTGCCAGCAGCGGGGGGACAGGGGATCGTGGCTACACCTTC.

In its sample, this clone is medium-sized (0.01 to 0.1%). The chain recombines TRBV19 with TRBJ1-1, with 10 bases aligning to TRBD1. This CDR3 region has 14 residues. Germline V gene lookup returns CDR1 LNHDA and CDR2 SQIVND (reference sequence). V shed 8 bases, J shed 4 bases, and the junction held 7 bases outside the gene matches. CDR3 sequence (DNA): TGTGCCAGTGACAGGGGGCAGACGATCACTGAAGCTTTCTTT. Translating gives CASDRGQTITEAFF.

This clone has a single count. The rearrangement uses TRBV7-2 and TRBJ2-3, with 9 bases fitting TRBD2. The germline V gene encodes CDR1 SGHTA and CDR2 FQGNSA. J lost 6 bases, V lost 4 bases, and 8 bases had no gene match. This CDR3 spans 15 amino acids. The CDR3 loop reads CASSSLAGRGDTQYF. In DNA, the CDR3 is TGTGCCAGCAGCTCGCTAGCGGGGAGGGGGGATACGCAGTATTTT. Filled out from reference TRBV7-2 and TRBJ2-3, the complete variable domain reads GAGVSQSPSNKVTEKGKDVELRCDPISGHTALYWYRQSLGQGLEFLIYFQGNSAPDKSGLPSDRFSAERTGGSVSTLTIQRTQQEDSAVYLCASSSLAGRGDTQYFGPGTRLTVL.

This chain uses TRBV4-1 with TRBJ1-4, with a possible D match to TRBD1 (5 bases). V gave up 2 bases and J gave up 0 bases, with 13 bases separating them. Germline CDR1 and CDR2: MGHRA and YSYEKL. This CDR3 is built from 17 residues. CDR3 in DNA: TGCGCCAGCAGCCAACTCGTTGGGGCCGCAACTAATGAAAAACTGTTTTTT. It yields the protein CASSQLVGAATNEKLFF.

This chain uses TRBV4-1 with TRBJ2-1; 15 bases align to TRBD2. The V gene end was trimmed by 3 bases and the J gene end by 3 bases; junction bases not matched to a gene: 12. This CDR3 has 20 amino acids. From germline, CDR1 is MGHRA and CDR2 YSYEKL. CDR3 bases: TGCGCCAGCAGCCACCTCGGACTAGCGGGAGGGCCCCCTAGCTACAATGAGCAGTTCTTC. Its translation is CASSHLGLAGGPPSYNEQFF.

The genes are TRBV6-8 and TRBJ2-2; TRBD2 matches at 13 bases. The CDR3 spans 17 residues. The ends lost 7 bases at V and 6 bases at J; junction bases unmatched: 11. CDR1 MNHGY and CDR2 SAAAGT come from the germline V gene. In DNA form, the CDR3 reads TGTGCCAGCACCGAAGGACTAGCGGGAGATGGTTCCGGGGAGCTGTTTTTT. It specifies CASTEGLAGDGSGELFF.

Only one count was recorded for this clone. The chain uses TRBV6-1 and TRBJ2-7; D ambiguous. Between the trimmed V and J ends, which lost 8 bases and 2 bases, there was a span of 7 bases. The CDR3 covers 11 residues. CDR1 is MNHNS, CDR2 SASEGT, per germline. As DNA, the CDR3 is TGTGCCAGCCGACACGCCTACGAGCAGTACTTC. Translated: CASRHAYEQYF.

This chain joins TRBV7-8 and TRBJ1-5; tentatively, D is TRBD1 (5 bases). The CDR3 has 14 amino acids. Trimming took 5 bases from V and 3 from J, leaving 11 bases between them. Germline CDR1 SGHVS, CDR2 FQNEAQ. The CDR3 loop reads CASSPGTYNQPQHF. In DNA, the CDR3 is TGTGCCAGCAGCCCTGGGACTTACAATCAGCCCCAGCATTTT.

This sequence joins TRBV6-4 and TRBJ2-1, with TRBD1 matching over 7 bases. The trim removed 5 bases at V and 9 bases at J, leaving 13 bases unmatched. The CDR3 is 15 amino acids. Germline-derived CDR1 and CDR2 are MRHNA and SNTAGT. The DNA for the CDR3 is TGTGCCAGCAGTCACGACGGACAGGCCCACAGTGAGCAGTTCTTC. The encoded protein is CASSHDGQAHSEQFF.

The chain uses TRBV7-9 and TRBJ1-2, with TRBD1 identical over 7 bases. Germline values: CDR1 SEHNR, CDR2 FQNEAQ (reference sequence). V shed 5 bases, J shed 7 bases, and the junction held 13 bases outside the gene matches. The length of the CDR3 is 15 residues. This CDR3 is CASSPNPGTGAGYTF. CDR3 DNA: TGTGCCAGCAGCCCGAATCCGGGCACAGGGGCTGGCTACACCTTC.

The rearrangement uses TRBV2 and TRBJ1-1; D is perhaps TRBD1 (5 bases). Trimming shortened V by 1 base and J by 11 bases, and 14 bases separated the two germline ends. The CDR3 sequence is 13 residues long. Germline values: CDR1 SNHLY, CDR2 FYNNEI. The CDR3 region has the DNA TGTGCCAGCAGTGAAGAAGGAGTGGGGGGGGCTTTCTTT. The encoded protein is CASSEEGVGGAFF.

The chain combines TRBV15 with TRBJ1-1; 8 bases line up with TRBD1. V was clipped by 7 bases and J by 4 bases; unmatched bases: 5. The germline V gene encodes CDR1 LNHNV and CDR2 YYDKDF (reference sequence). The CDR3 spans 13 residues. The CDR3 DNA follows: TGTGCCACCACCCAGGGGGCCGTCACTGAAGCTTTCTTT. It is translated as CATTQGAVTEAFF.

The rearrangement joins TRBV7-2 to TRBJ1-3, with D perhaps matching TRBD1 (5 bases). Germline V lookup: CDR1 SGHTA, CDR2 FQGNSA. Trimming pared 5 bases from V and 0 bases from J, leaving 11 bases between. CDR3 length: 15 residues. The CDR3 loop reads CASSPTAHSGNTIYF. As DNA, the CDR3 is TGTGCCAGCAGCCCGACAGCCCACTCTGGAAACACCATATATTTT.

This clone was seen a handful of times. The V call is TRBV5-4, the J call TRBJ1-6; 7 bases line up with TRBD1. V gave up 0 bases and J gave up 9 bases; unmatched junction bases: 6. CDR1 and CDR2 (germline): SGHNT, YYREEE (reference sequence). This CDR3 region has 15 residues. CDR3 protein: CASSLEDREGSPLHF. The CDR3 bases are TGTGCCAGCAGCTTGGAAGACAGGGAAGGTTCACCCCTCCACTTT.

The V and J genes are TRBV7-8 and TRBJ1-1; the match to TRBD1 covers 8 bases. The CDR3 has 15 amino acids. Looked up from germline, CDR1 is SGHVS and CDR2 is FQNEAQ. V trimming: 5 bases; J trimming: 0 bases; junction bases outside the gene matches: 5. In DNA form, the CDR3 reads TGTGCCAGCAGCCGCGACAGGGGCCTGAACACTGAAGCTTTCTTT. This encodes CASSRDRGLNTEAFF.

The J gene is TRBJ1-4, the V gene TRBV18; TRBD1 agrees at 9 bases. Trimming took 3 bases from V and 4 from J; bases not matched to a gene: 6. This CDR3 is 16 amino acids long. Germline assignment: CDR1 KGHSH and CDR2 LQKENI. The CDR3 DNA reads TGTGCCAGCTCACCGACAGGGGGGGATTATAATGAAAAACTGTTTTTT. Amino acids: CASSPTGGDYNEKLFF.

The CDR3 DNA reads TGCGCCAGCAGCCGTACACTTATAGCGGGAGGGCCCGTCAATGAGCAGTTCTTC. Protein product: CASSRTLIAGGPVNEQFF. This chain joins TRBV4-3 and TRBJ2-1; TRBD2 agrees at 11 bases. Germline lookup yields CDR1 LGHNA and CDR2 YSLEER. V shed 4 bases, J shed 6 bases, and the junction held 14 bases outside the gene matches. CDR3 length: 18 amino acids.

This clone was picked up a small number of times. This chain uses TRBV5-5 with TRBJ2-3; 7 nucleotides agree with TRBD2. CDR3 length: 16 amino acids. V shed 1 base and J 0 bases; nucleotides not matched to a gene: 5. The V gene's germline CDR1 is SGHKS and CDR2 YYEKEE (reference sequence). The CDR3 nucleotides read TGTGCCAGCAGCTTGATAGAGCGGGGCAGCACAGATACGCAGTATTTT. This gives the protein CASSLIERGSTDTQYF.

The rearrangement uses TRBV7-2 and TRBJ2-5, with D uncertain. The germline V and J ends were trimmed by 5 bases and 5 bases, with 9 bases remaining between them. CDR3 size: 12 residues. The germline V gene has CDR1 SGHTA and CDR2 FQGNSA. The CDR3 sequence: CASSPPYETQYF. The CDR3 coding sequence is TGTGCCAGCAGCCCCCCCTACGAGACCCAGTACTTC.

The count of this clone is one. The chain joins TRBV2 to TRBJ2-7, with TRBD2 matching 14 bases. CDR3 length equals 19 residues. V lost 4 bases, J lost 0 bases, and 11 bases stayed unmatched. CDR1 and CDR2 (germline): SNHLY, FYNNEI. CDR3 in amino acids: CASSGDTGLAGESSYEQYF. CDR3 sequence (DNA): TGTGCCAGCAGTGGAGATACGGGACTAGCGGGGGAAAGCTCCTACGAGCAGTACTTC. Based on the CDR3 plus reference TRBV2 and TRBJ2-7, the full variable domain is EPEVTQTPSHQVTQMGQEVILRCVPISNHLYFYWYRQILGQKVEFLVSFYNNEISEKSEIFDDQFSVERPDGSNFTLKIRSTKLEDSAMYFCASSGDTGLAGESSYEQYFGPGTRLTVT.